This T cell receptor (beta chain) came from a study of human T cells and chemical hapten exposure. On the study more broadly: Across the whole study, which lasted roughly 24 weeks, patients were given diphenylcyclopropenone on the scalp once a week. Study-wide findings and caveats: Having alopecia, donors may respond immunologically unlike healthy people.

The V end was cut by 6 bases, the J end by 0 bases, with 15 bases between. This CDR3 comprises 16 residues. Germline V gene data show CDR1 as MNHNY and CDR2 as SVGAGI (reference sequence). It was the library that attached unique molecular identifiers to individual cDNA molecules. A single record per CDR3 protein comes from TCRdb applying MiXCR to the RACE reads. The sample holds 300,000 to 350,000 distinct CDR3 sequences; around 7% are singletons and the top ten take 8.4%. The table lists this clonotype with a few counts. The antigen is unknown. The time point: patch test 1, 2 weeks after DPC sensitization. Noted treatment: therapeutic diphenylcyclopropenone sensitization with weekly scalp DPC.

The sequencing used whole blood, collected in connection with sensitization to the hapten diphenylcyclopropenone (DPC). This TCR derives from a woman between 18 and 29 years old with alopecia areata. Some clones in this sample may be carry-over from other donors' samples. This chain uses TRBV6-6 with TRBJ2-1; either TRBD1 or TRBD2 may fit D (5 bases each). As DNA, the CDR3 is TGTGCCAGCAGCGACGTCTCAGGGAGCTCCTACAATGAGCAGTTCTTC. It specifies CASSDVSGSSYNEQFF.